This is a list of T cell receptor beta chains from one sample in a study of blood T cells in healthy people across ages. One entry per CDR3 protein results from TCRdb running MiXCR on the 5' RACE reads. The sample yields 600,000 to 800,000 distinct CDR3 sequences, 45% to 60% seen once. Material for sequencing was blood. The receptors come from a woman aged 80 or over in good health. The CDR3 runs from the conserved cysteine through the conserved F or W. The D gene is left open where the match is weak. A row's size may be missing; if present it is once, few, many or a size class.

d_call | j_call | v_call | clone_size | cdr3_nt | cdr3_aa
. | TRBJ1-1 | TRBV29-1 | once | TGCAGCGTTTTAGCATTATCCGGTACTGAAGCTTTCTTT | CSVLALSGTEAFF
TRBD1 | TRBJ2-5 | TRBV5-1 | . | TGCGCCAGCAGCTTGGATGGACAGGGCCAAGAGACCCAGTACTTC | CASSLDGQGQETQYF
TRBD1 | TRBJ1-2 | TRBV6-5 | many | TGTGCCAGCAGTTATATGGGACAGACAAACTATGGCTACACCTTC | CASSYMGQTNYGYTF
. | TRBJ2-3 | TRBV5-1 | . | TGCGCCAGCAGCTTGGTACTTGCCACAGATACGCAGTATTTT | CASSLVLATDTQYF
. | TRBJ2-1 | TRBV29-1 | . | TGCAGCGTGGAGGGTACTAGTTGGGCCTATGAGCAGTTCTTC | CSVEGTSWAYEQFF
. | TRBJ1-2 | TRBV15 | . | TGTGCCACATCGGGCCCAAACCCCGTCTATGGCTACACCTTC | CATSGPNPVYGYTF
TRBD2 | TRBJ2-1 | TRBV28 | . | TGTGCCAGCAGTCCGTCCTCTAGCGGGCCCCACAATGAGCAGTTCTTC | CASSPSSSGPHNEQFF
. | TRBJ2-5 | TRBV11-2 | few | TGTGCCAGCAGCTTAGGTTTGTGGGAGACCCAGTACTTC | CASSLGLWETQYF
TRBD2 | TRBJ2-1 | TRBV2 | . | TGTGCCAGCAGTGAAAGGACTAGCGGGGGAGAGCAGTTCTTC | CASSERTSGGEQFF
. | TRBJ2-5 | TRBV7-9 | few | TGTGCCAGCAGCTCCCGCCTAGCGCCTTCCCCTCATGAGCAGTACTTC | CASSSRLAPSPHEQYF
. | TRBJ2-7 | TRBV12-3/TRBV12-4 | many | TGTGCCAGCAGTTTTCTGGGGACTCGCTACGAGCAGTACTTC | CASSFLGTRYEQYF
. | TRBJ2-1 | TRBV4-2 | . | TGTGCCAGCAGCCAAGCTTGGATCGGACAGGACTACTACAATGAGCAGTTCTTC | CASSQAWIGQDYYNEQFF
. | TRBJ2-5 | TRBV7-9 | many | TGTGCCATCACTTTTGGGGTTGGGGAGACCCAGTACTTC | CAITFGVGETQYF
TRBD2 | TRBJ2-3 | TRBV7-3 | . | TGTGCCAGCAGCTTACTGGGAACCGGACTAGCGGCTCAGGCAACGCAGTATTTT | CASSLLGTGLAAQATQYF
TRBD2 | TRBJ2-4 | TRBV5-1 | many | TGCGCCAGCAGCCGGACTAGGAGCCTAGCCAAAAACATTCAGTACTTC | CASSRTRSLAKNIQYF
TRBD2 | TRBJ2-3 | TRBV28 | once | TGTGCCAACAGGAAGACTAGCCAGGATACGCAGTATTTT | CANRKTSQDTQYF
. | TRBJ2-2 | TRBV20-1 | . | TGCAGTGCCGGCACCGCAGGGACGAACACCGGGGAGCTGTTTTTT | CSAGTAGTNTGELFF
. | TRBJ1-2 | TRBV6-2/TRBV6-3 | . | TGTGCCAGCAGTTACTCATCAGGCGTCGTAGGCTACACCTTC | CASSYSSGVVGYTF
TRBD2 | TRBJ2-1 | TRBV15 | . | TGTGCCACCAGCATCGGGACTAGCGGAATAATGAGTGGGCAGTTCTTC | CATSIGTSGIMSGQFF
TRBD2 | TRBJ2-3 | TRBV6-2/TRBV6-3 | many | TGTGCCAGCAGTCCCCTAGCGGGAGGGCCGGGGACAGATACGCAGTATTTT | CASSPLAGGPGTDTQYF
TRBD2 | TRBJ2-2 | TRBV28 | few | TGTGCCAGCTATTCACAACTAGCGGGAGCCGGGGAGCTGTTTTTT | CASYSQLAGAGELFF
. | TRBJ2-1 | TRBV20-1 | . | TGCAGTACCGAAGGACTTGCCGAATCCTACAATGAGCAGTTCTTC | CSTEGLAESYNEQFF
. | TRBJ1-6 | TRBV20-1 | . | TGCAGTGCTAGAATCGGGCTGAATTCACCCCTCCACTTT | CSARIGLNSPLHF
TRBD1 | TRBJ2-3 | TRBV7-3 | . | TGTGCCAGCAACGAGGACAGGGGGCTTGGTACGCAGTATTTT | CASNEDRGLGTQYF
. | TRBJ1-1 | TRBV7-2 | . | TGTGCCAGCAGCTTAGCGCGAGGGGTGGCCACTGAAGCTTTCTTT | CASSLARGVATEAFF
. | TRBJ1-2 | TRBV6-4 | . | TGTGCCAGCAGTGGGTATCGGAAGGAGGACTATGGCTACACCTTC | CASSGYRKEDYGYTF
. | TRBJ2-5 | TRBV11-2 | . | TGTGCCAGCAGCTTCTGGGCTTACCAAGAGACCCAGTACTTC | CASSFWAYQETQYF
. | TRBJ1-4 | TRBV5-5 | few | TGTGCCAGCAGCTTGGAGGGACAAGGGAATGAAAAACTGTTTTTT | CASSLEGQGNEKLFF
. | TRBJ1-6 | TRBV3-1 | . | TGTGCCAGCAGCGAAGTGGGGGGCGGTAATTCACCCCTCCACTTT | CASSEVGGGNSPLHF
. | TRBJ1-1 | TRBV20-1 | few | TGCAGTGCGCTGGGCTTGAACACTGAAGCTTTCTTT | CSALGLNTEAFF
TRBD2 | TRBJ2-3 | TRBV7-3 | . | TGTGCCAGCAGCTTAACGAATGGGACTAGCGGGAAGGGGGGAGATACGCAGTATTTT | CASSLTNGTSGKGGDTQYF
TRBD2 | TRBJ2-3 | TRBV6-4 | many | TGTGCCAGCAGCTTGACCGGGACTAGCGGTACAGATACGCAGTATTTT | CASSLTGTSGTDTQYF
TRBD2 | TRBJ2-7 | TRBV20-1 | . | TGCAGTGCTAGAAGGGAGGGAGGCTCCTACGAGCAGTACTTC | CSARREGGSYEQYF
. | TRBJ2-3 | TRBV3-1 | few | TGTGCCAGCAGCTCAGTCGGAGATACGCAGTATTTT | CASSSVGDTQYF
. | TRBJ1-1 | TRBV6-2/TRBV6-3 | . | TGTGCCAGCGGGACCATGGTAGTCACTGAAGCTTTCTTT | CASGTMVVTEAFF
TRBD2 | TRBJ2-1 | TRBV20-1 | many | TGCAGTGCTAGAGATCATGTAGGGCTAGCGGAGGTCAATGAGCAGTTCTTC | CSARDHVGLAEVNEQFF
TRBD1 | TRBJ1-6 | TRBV14 | . | TGTGCCAGCAGCCCTAGGACAGGGGGCAGTTCACCCCTCCACTTT | CASSPRTGGSSPLHF
. | TRBJ2-5 | TRBV6-6 | many | TGTGCCAGCAGTTCTCCTCCCCAAGAGACCCAGTACTTC | CASSSPPQETQYF
. | TRBJ1-2 | TRBV20-1 | many | TGCAGTGTCCCCTCCGCCACGACAGATGGCTACACCTTC | CSVPSATTDGYTF
. | TRBJ2-1 | TRBV6-2/TRBV6-3 | . | TGTGCCAGCAGTTACTCCGGGGTGAGCTCCTACAATGAGCAGTTCTTC | CASSYSGVSSYNEQFF
TRBD1 | TRBJ1-5 | TRBV5-5 | few | TGTGCCAGCAGCTACGGGACAGTCCCTAGCAATCAGCCCCAGCATTTT | CASSYGTVPSNQPQHF
. | TRBJ1-2 | TRBV7-2 | many | TGTGCCAGCAGCTTAGCCGTGGCGGGCTATGGCTACACCTTC | CASSLAVAGYGYTF
. | TRBJ2-7 | TRBV4-1 | . | TGCGCCAGCAGCCAAGAGAAAGGTAGACTAGGGGGGTACGAGCAGTACTTC | CASSQEKGRLGGYEQYF
TRBD1 | TRBJ2-1 | TRBV11-2 | many | TGTGCCAGCAGCTTCCGGGTAGGGGGCCCGCGCAATGAGCAGTTCTTC | CASSFRVGGPRNEQFF
. | TRBJ2-3 | TRBV14 | many | TGTGCCAGCAGTGAAGTCGGGTTCACAGATACGCAGTATTTT | CASSEVGFTDTQYF
. | TRBJ2-7 | TRBV20-1 | . | TGCAGCTGGGTTAGCTCCTACGAGCAGTACTTC | CSWVSSYEQYF
TRBD1 | TRBJ1-2 | TRBV7-2 | . | TGTGCCAGCAGACCGACAGGGGACGTGAACTATGGCTACACCTTC | CASRPTGDVNYGYTF
. | TRBJ2-3 | TRBV7-2 | . | TGTGCCAGCACCAGACCGGGACCCCAAAGGGATACGCAGTATTTT | CASTRPGPQRDTQYF
. | TRBJ2-1 | TRBV29-1 | . | TGCAGCGTTGAATGGGGGACCCAGTTCTTC | CSVEWGTQFF
. | TRBJ1-1 | TRBV5-1 | . | TGCGCCAGCAGCCCGGGACTCTCGCCAGTGAACACTGAAGCTTTCTTT | CASSPGLSPVNTEAFF